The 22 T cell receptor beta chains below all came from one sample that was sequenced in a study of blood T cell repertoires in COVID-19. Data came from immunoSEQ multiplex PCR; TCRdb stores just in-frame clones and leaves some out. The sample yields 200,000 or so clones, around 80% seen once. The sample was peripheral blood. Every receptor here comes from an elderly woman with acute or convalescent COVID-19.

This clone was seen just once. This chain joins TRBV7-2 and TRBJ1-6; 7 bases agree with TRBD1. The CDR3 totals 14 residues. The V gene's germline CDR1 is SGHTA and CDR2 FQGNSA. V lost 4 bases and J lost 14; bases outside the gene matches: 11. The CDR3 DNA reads TGTGCCAGCAGCTCTCAAACAGGGGCGTCAGCCCTCCACTTT. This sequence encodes CASSSQTGASALHF.

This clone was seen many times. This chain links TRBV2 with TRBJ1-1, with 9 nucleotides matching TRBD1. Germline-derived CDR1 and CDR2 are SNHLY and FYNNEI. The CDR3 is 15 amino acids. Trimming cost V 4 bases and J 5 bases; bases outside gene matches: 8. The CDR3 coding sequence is TGTGCCAGCAGTGCAGTACAGGGGGCGAAGACTGAAGCTTTCTTT. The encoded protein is CASSAVQGAKTEAFF. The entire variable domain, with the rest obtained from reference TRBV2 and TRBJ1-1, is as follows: EPEVTQTPSHQVTQMGQEVILRCVPISNHLYFYWYRQILGQKVEFLVSFYNNEISEKSEIFDDQFSVERPDGSNFTLKIRSTKLEDSAMYFCASSAVQGAKTEAFFGQGTRLTVV.

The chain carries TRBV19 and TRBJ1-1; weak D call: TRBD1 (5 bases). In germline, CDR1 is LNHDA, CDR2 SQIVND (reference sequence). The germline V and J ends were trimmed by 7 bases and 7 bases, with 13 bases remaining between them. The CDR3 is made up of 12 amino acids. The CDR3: CASMGGGIEAFF. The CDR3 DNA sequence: TGTGCCAGTATGGGGGGGGGTATTGAAGCTTTCTTT.

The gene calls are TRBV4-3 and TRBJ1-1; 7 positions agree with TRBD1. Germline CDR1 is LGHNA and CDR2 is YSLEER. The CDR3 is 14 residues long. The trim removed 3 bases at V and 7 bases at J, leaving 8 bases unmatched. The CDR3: CASSHEDRVGEAFF. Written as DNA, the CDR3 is TGCGCCAGCAGCCATGAAGACAGGGTAGGTGAAGCTTTCTTT.

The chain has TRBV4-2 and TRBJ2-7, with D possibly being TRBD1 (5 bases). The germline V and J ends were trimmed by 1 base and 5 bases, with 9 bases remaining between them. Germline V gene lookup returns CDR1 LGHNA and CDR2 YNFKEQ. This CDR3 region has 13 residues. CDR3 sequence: CASSQVWGNEQYF. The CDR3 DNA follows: TGTGCCAGCAGCCAAGTCTGGGGCAACGAGCAGTACTTC.

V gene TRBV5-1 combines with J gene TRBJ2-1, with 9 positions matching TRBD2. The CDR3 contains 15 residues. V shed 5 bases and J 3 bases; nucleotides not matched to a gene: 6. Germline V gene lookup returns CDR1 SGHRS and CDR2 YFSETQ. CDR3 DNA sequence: TGCGCCAGCAGGGGTAGCGGGGGCAACTACAATGAGCAGTTCTTC. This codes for CASRGSGGNYNEQFF.

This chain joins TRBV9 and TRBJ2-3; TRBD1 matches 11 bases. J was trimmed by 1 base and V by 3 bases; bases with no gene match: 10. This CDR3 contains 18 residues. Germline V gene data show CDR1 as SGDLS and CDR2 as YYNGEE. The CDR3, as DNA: TGTGCCAGCAGCGCAGGGACAGGGGGAGGTTTGGGCACAGATACGCAGTATTTT. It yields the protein CASSAGTGGGLGTDTQYF.

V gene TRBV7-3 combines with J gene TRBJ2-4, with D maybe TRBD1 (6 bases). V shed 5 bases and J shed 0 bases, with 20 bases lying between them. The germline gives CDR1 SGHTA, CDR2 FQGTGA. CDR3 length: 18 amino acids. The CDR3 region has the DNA TGTGCCAGCAGCCCCTCTACTCAGGGGCCCCTAGCCAAAAACATTCAGTACTTC. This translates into CASSPSTQGPLAKNIQYF.

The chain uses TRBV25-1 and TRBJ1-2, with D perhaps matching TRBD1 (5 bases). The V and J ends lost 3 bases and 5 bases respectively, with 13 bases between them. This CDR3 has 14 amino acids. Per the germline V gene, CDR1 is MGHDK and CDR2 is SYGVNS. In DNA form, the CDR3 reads TGTGCCAGCAGTGACACTCGACAGCCATATGGCTACACCTTC. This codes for CASSDTRQPYGYTF.

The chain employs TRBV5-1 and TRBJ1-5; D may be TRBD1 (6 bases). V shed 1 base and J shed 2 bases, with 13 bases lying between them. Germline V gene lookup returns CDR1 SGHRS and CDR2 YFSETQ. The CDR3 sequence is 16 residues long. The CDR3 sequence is CASSLTGLAGNQPQHF. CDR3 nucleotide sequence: TGCGCCAGCAGCTTGACAGGGTTGGCGGGCAATCAGCCCCAGCATTTT.

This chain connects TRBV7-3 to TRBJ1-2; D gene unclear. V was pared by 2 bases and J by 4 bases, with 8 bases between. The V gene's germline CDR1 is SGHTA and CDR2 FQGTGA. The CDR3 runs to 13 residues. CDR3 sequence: CASSLQASYGYTF. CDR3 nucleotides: TGTGCCAGCAGCTTACAGGCCTCCTATGGCTACACCTTC.

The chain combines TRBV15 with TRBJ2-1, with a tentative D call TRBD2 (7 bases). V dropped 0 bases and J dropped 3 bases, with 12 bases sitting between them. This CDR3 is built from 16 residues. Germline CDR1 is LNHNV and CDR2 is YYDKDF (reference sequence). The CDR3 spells CATSRDKGGNYNEQFF. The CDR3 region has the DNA TGTGCCACCAGCAGAGATAAGGGGGGGAACTACAATGAGCAGTTCTTC.

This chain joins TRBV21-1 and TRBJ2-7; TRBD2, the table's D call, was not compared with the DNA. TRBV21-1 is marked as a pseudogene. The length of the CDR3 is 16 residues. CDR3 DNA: TGTGCCAGCAGCAAAGCTGGTCGGGAGGGCCTGTACGAGCAGTACTTC. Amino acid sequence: CASSKAGREGLYEQYF.

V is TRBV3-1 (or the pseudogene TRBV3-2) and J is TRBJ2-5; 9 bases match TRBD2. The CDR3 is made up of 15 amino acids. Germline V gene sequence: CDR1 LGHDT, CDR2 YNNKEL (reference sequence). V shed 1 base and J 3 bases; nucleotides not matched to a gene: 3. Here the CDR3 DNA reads TGTGCCAGCAGCCAAGCCGGGACTAGCAAAGAGACCCAGTACTTC. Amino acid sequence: CASSQAGTSKETQYF.

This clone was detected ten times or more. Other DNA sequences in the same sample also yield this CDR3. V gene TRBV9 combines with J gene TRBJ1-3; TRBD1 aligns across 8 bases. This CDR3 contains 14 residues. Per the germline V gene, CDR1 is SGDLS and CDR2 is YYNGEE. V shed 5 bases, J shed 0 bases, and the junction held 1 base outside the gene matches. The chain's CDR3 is CASSGTGSGNTIYF. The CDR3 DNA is TGTGCCAGCAGTGGGACAGGCTCTGGAAACACCATATATTTT.

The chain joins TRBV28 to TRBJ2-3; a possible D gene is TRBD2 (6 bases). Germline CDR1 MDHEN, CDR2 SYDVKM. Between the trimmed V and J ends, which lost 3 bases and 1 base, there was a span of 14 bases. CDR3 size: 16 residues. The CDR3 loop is CASSLAGGLRTDTQYF. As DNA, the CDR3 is TGTGCCAGCAGTTTGGCTGGGGGGTTACGCACAGATACGCAGTATTTT. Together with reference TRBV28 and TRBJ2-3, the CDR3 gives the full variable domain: DVKVTQSSRYLVKRTGEKVFLECVQDMDHENMFWYRQDPGLGLRLIYFSYDVKMKEKGDIPEGYSVSREKKERFSLILESASTNQTSMYLCASSLAGGLRTDTQYFGPGTRLTVL.

DNA for the CDR3: TGTGCCAGCAGCGGGGACAGCCGAAGCTCCTACGAGCAGTACTTC. This sequence encodes CASSGDSRSSYEQYF. The V call is TRBV7-8, the J call TRBJ2-7; 7 bases line up with TRBD1. Germline V lookup: CDR1 SGHVS, CDR2 FQNEAQ. There are 15 residues in the CDR3. With V trimmed by 5 bases and J by 0 bases, 7 bases remained unmatched.

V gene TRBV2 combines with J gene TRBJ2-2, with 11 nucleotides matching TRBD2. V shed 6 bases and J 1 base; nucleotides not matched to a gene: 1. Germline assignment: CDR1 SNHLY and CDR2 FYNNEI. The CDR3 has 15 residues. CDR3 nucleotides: TGTGCCAGCAGGGGGACTAGCGGGAACACCGGGGAGCTGTTTTTT. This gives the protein CASRGTSGNTGELFF.

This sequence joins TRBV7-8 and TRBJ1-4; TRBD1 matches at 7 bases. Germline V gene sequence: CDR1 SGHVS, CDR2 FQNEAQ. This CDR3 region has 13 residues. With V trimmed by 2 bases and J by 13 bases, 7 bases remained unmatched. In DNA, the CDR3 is TGTGCCAGCAGCTTATACCAAGGGGGCACACTGTTTTTT. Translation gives CASSLYQGGTLFF.

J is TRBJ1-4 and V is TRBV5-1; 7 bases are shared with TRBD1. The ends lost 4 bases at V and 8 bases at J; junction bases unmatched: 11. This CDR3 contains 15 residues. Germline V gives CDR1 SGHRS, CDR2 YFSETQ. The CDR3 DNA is TGCGCCAGCAGCGCCACAGGGGTCATAGAGGAAAAACTGTTTTTT. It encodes CASSATGVIEEKLFF.

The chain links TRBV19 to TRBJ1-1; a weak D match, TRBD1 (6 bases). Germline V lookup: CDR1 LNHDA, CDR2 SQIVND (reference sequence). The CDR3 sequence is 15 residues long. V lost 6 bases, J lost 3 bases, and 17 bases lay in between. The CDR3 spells CASRPSGGADTEAFF. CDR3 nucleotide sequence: TGTGCCAGTAGGCCCTCGGGGGGCGCGGACACTGAAGCTTTCTTT.

The CDR3 region is CASRTASSYNSPLHF. The CDR3 DNA sequence: TGTGCCAGCAGGACAGCGAGCTCCTATAATTCACCCCTCCACTTT. This chain links TRBV11-3 with TRBJ1-6; D is possibly TRBD1 (5 bases). The CDR3 extends over 15 amino acids. Germline CDR1 reads SGHNT; CDR2 reads YENEEA. V shed 6 bases and J shed 0 bases, with 9 bases lying between them.